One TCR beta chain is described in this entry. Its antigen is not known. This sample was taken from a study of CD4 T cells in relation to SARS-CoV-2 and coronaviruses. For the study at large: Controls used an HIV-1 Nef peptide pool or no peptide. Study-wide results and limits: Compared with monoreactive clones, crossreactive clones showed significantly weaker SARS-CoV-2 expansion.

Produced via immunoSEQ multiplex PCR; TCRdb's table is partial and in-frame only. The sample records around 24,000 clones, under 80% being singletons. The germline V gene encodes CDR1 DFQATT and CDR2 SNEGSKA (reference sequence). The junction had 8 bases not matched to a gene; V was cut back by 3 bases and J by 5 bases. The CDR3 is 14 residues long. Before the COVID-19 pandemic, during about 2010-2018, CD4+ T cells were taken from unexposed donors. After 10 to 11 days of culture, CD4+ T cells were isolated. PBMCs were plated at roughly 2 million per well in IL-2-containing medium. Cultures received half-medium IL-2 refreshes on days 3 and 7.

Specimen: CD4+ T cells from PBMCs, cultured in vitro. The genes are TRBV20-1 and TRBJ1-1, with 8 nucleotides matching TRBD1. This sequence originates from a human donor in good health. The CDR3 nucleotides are TGCAGTGCTAGTATGACAGGGGTATTGACTGAAGCTTTCTTT. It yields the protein CSASMTGVLTEAFF.